This T cell receptor (beta chain) was obtained from a study of regulatory T cells in long-lasting Graves disease. CDR1 MNHEY and CDR2 SVGEGT come from the germline V gene. The ends lost 4 bases at V and 0 bases at J; junction bases unmatched: 6. The CDR3 loop spans 17 amino acids. The time point denotes: newly diagnosed GD, antithyroid drugs for less than 3 months. PBMC-extracted RNA yielded the TCR library. A note on this clonotype: Its antigen is currently unknown.

Points from the study as a whole: Persistent disease was characterized by preferential usage of TRBV28, TRBJ1-2 and TRBJ2-5.

TCR beta libraries were built with iRepertoire HTBI primers and Arm-PCR of CDR3 regions. One entry per CDR3 protein, called by TCRdb with MiXCR from the multiplex PCR reads. The data hold some 600,000 distinct CDR3 sequences, with about 16% observed a single time. This sample also belongs to another study, concerning T cells in Graves' hyperthyroidism and ophthalmopathy.

The source of this sequence is a man aged 18 to 29 with Graves disease. The V gene is TRBV6-2 or TRBV6-3, the J gene TRBJ2-3, with TRBD2 identical over 11 bases. The specimen was peripheral blood mononuclear cells (PBMCs), collected at new diagnosis, from a patient treated with antithyroid drugs. CDR3 nucleotides: TGTGCCAGCAGTTTGGATAGCGGGAGGGGGAGCACAGATACGCAGTATTTT. Translated: CASSLDSGRGSTDTQYF.